Following are 32 T cell receptor beta chains from one sample sequenced in a study of Graves' ophthalmopathy and Graves' hyperthyroidism. Investigators amplified TCR beta CDR3 regions from RNA transcripts. HTBI primers primed a first-round RT-PCR, and a second-round multiplex PCR followed. TCRdb re-derived calls from the multiplex PCR reads in MiXCR, one entry per CDR3 protein. This table holds around 590,000 distinct CDR3 sequences, less than 40% found once. Sequencing used peripheral blood or thyroid tissue (not recorded which). Receptor source: an adult man with Graves' hyperthyroidism.

Regarding this clonotype: This may stem from a read error, because a much larger clone lies one nucleotide away. The V and J genes are TRBV9 and TRBJ1-1; D ambiguous. This CDR3 has 11 amino acids. Germline V lookup: CDR1 SGDLS, CDR2 YYNGEE. The CDR3 here is CASSSNTEVLF. The CDR3 nucleotides read TGTGCCAGCAGCTCGAACACTGAAGTTCTCTTT.

This clonotype was seen at least ten times. This sequence joins TRBV19 and TRBJ1-5; perhaps TRBD1 as D (6 bases). V lost 5 bases and J 1 base, leaving 9 bases between the germline ends. CDR3 size: 14 residues. Germline V CDR1 and CDR2: LNHDA, SQIVND (reference sequence). The CDR3 DNA follows: TGTGCCAGTAGTGCCGGACAGAGCAATCAGCCCCAGCATTTT. Protein: CASSAGQSNQPQHF.

This clonotype appeared once. The V call is TRBV29-1, the J call TRBJ2-5; 8 bases are shared with TRBD1. Germline loops: CDR1 SQVTM, CDR2 ANQGSEA. CDR3 length: 13 amino acids. The V and J ends lost 3 bases and 4 bases, in that order; junction bases with no gene match: 4. The CDR3 sequence is CSVDKTGAETQYF. CDR3 DNA sequence: TGCAGCGTTGACAAGACAGGGGCAGAGACCCAGTACTTC.

In this sample, this clonotype turned up many times. The CDR3 DNA follows: TGTGCCATCAGTGAGGCGGAATTGAATGGCTACACCTTC. Translation gives CAISEAELNGYTF. The rearrangement uses TRBV10-3 and TRBJ1-2; D unclear. CDR1 and CDR2 (germline): ENHRY, SYGVKD. This CDR3 region has 13 residues. The V end was cut by 2 bases, the J end by 6 bases, with 10 bases between.

The rearrangement links TRBV7-9 to TRBJ2-7; no clear D gene. From germline, CDR1 is SEHNR and CDR2 FQNEAQ (reference sequence). This CDR3 comprises 14 residues. Trimming left V 1 base short and J 5 bases short, with 12 bases between. The CDR3 bases are TGTGCCAGCAGCTTAGTTGGCAACCACGACGAGCAGTACTTC. Amino acid sequence: CASSLVGNHDEQYF.

The chain combines TRBV6-1 with TRBJ1-1; 8 bases map to TRBD1. After removal of 6 bases from V and 2 bases from J, the junction contained 5 bases not matched to a gene. The length of the CDR3 is 14 residues. Germline V gives CDR1 MNHNS, CDR2 SASEGT. The CDR3: CASRETGVNTEAFF. CDR3 nucleotides: TGTGCCAGCAGAGAGACAGGGGTCAACACTGAAGCTTTCTTT.

This clonotype was counted ten times or more. The gene calls are TRBV7-9 and TRBJ1-1; D gene uncertain. This CDR3 is built from 14 residues. Germline V lookup: CDR1 SEHNR, CDR2 FQNEAQ (reference sequence). Trimming cost V 4 bases and J 1 base, with 10 bases left between them. CDR3 sequence: CASSSPPANTEAFF. The CDR3 DNA is TGTGCCAGCAGCTCTCCCCCGGCGAACACTGAAGCTTTCTTT.

The table lists this clonotype with many counts. A read error may produce the germline difference seen at one junction end. J is TRBJ1-6 and V is TRBV7-9, with a tentative D call TRBD1 (6 bases). The CDR3 loop spans 15 amino acids. The germline gives CDR1 SEHNR, CDR2 FQNEAQ (reference sequence). The chain's CDR3 is CASSPKTGWNSPLHF. CDR3 bases: TGCGCCAGCAGCCCAAAGACAGGCTGGAATTCACCCCTCCACTTT.

This clonotype was picked up one time. V gene TRBV29-1 combines with J gene TRBJ2-5; D is possibly TRBD2 (6 bases). V shed 8 bases and J shed 5 bases, with 15 bases lying between them. Germline lookup yields CDR1 SQVTM and CDR2 ANQGSEA. The CDR3 length is 12 residues. For the CDR3, the DNA is TGCAGCCTGGACCCGGGAGATGAGACCCAGTACTTC. This translates into CSLDPGDETQYF.

As to this clonotype: A single base separates this from a much larger clone, so it may be a read error. The chain is built from TRBV7-8 and TRBJ1-6; TRBD1 agrees at 7 bases. The CDR3 runs 16 residues. CDR1 is SGHVS, CDR2 FQNEAQ, per germline. The CDR3 loop is CASSQVDRVVRSPLHF. CDR3 sequence (DNA): TGCGCCAGCAGCCAAGTCGACAGGGTAGTACGGTCACCCCTCCACTTT.

This chain joins TRBV9 and TRBJ1-4; D is possibly TRBD1 (6 bases). V gave up 4 bases and J gave up 4 bases, with 14 bases separating them. The CDR3 runs to 15 residues. Per germline, CDR1 SGDLS and CDR2 YYNGEE. CDR3 amino acids: CASSPESGHNEKLFF. In DNA, the CDR3 is TGTGCCAGCAGCCCGGAGTCGGGACATAATGAAAAACTGTTTTTT.

A note on this clonotype: The junction does not match germline at one end; this may be a read error. The chain has TRBV6-5 and TRBJ2-2; D may be TRBD2 (5 bases). CDR3 size: 14 residues. The V gene's germline CDR1 is MNHEY and CDR2 SVGAGI. This CDR3 reads CASSYLLDTGELSF. The DNA for the CDR3 is TGTGCCAGCAGTTATCTCCTAGACACCGGGGAGCTGTCTTTT.

The table lists this clonotype with a few counts. The rearrangement joins TRBV11-2 to TRBJ2-5; D may match TRBD1 or TRBD2 (5 bases each). Looked up from germline, CDR1 is SGHAT and CDR2 is FQNNGV. The CDR3 is 14 residues long. With 5 bases removed from V and 5 bases from J, the gap between germline ends came to 15 bases. The CDR3 is CASSPRATGETQYF. The CDR3 nucleotides are TGTGCCAGCAGCCCCAGGGCCACGGGGGAGACCCAGTACTTC. Using reference TRBV11-2 and TRBJ2-5 for the parts outside the CDR3, the full variable domain is EAGVAQSPRYKIIEKRQSVAFWCNPISGHATLYWYQQILGQGPKLLIQFQNNGVVDDSQLPKDRFSAERLKGVDSTLKIQPAKLEDSAVYLCASSPRATGETQYFGPGTRLLVL.

This clonotype was seen more than once but under ten times. The chain links TRBV3-1 to TRBJ1-1, with a tentative D call TRBD1 (5 bases). CDR1 is LGHDT and CDR2 is YNNKEL in the germline V gene (reference sequence). V was trimmed by 3 bases and J by 3 bases, leaving 11 bases between them. This CDR3 contains 14 residues. The CDR3 sequence: CASSHWEGYTEAFF. As DNA, the CDR3 is TGTGCCAGCAGCCACTGGGAGGGGTACACTGAAGCTTTCTTT.

The chain joins TRBV2 to TRBJ2-2, with 7 nucleotides matching TRBD1. The CDR3 covers 14 residues. V dropped 7 bases and J dropped 2; count of bases not matched to a gene: 4. Germline V CDR1 and CDR2: SNHLY, FYNNEI. The chain's CDR3 is CASNWDRNTGELFF. The CDR3 bases are TGTGCCAGCAATTGGGACAGAAACACCGGGGAGCTGTTTTTT.

With regard to this clonotype: This may arise from a read error, as a much more abundant clone is one base away. This sequence joins TRBV7-8 and TRBJ2-7; the D call may be TRBD1 or TRBD2 (6 bases each). The CDR3 runs to 16 residues. Germline V lookup: CDR1 SGHVS, CDR2 FQNEAQ. The CDR3 spells CASGLAPGGLNYEQYF. CDR3 sequence (DNA): TGTGCCAGCGGCTTAGCTCCCGGGGGCTTAAACTACGAGCAGTACTTC.

This rearrangement joins TRBV6-6 to TRBJ1-2; TRBD1 might be the D (6 bases). The CDR3 consists of 13 residues. Germline CDR1 is MNHNY and CDR2 is SVGAGI (reference sequence). V lost 5 bases and J 3 bases, leaving 10 bases between the germline ends. The DNA for the CDR3 is TGTGCCAGCAGTCGCAACAGGGACTATGGCTACACCTTC. Translated: CASSRNRDYGYTF.

The rearrangement links TRBV20-1 to TRBJ1-5; D perhaps matches TRBD1 (6 bases). V lost 4 bases and J 6 bases, leaving 16 bases between the germline ends. The CDR3 loop spans 14 amino acids. Per the germline V gene, CDR1 is DFQATT and CDR2 is SNEGSKA (reference sequence). The CDR3 protein is CSATRDTGGQPQHF. For the CDR3, the DNA is TGCAGTGCTACCCGGGACACCGGCGGTCAGCCCCAGCATTTT.

The chain employs TRBV11-2 and TRBJ1-6; 11 bases fit TRBD1. Per germline, CDR1 SGHAT and CDR2 FQNNGV. This CDR3 has 15 residues. V gave up 4 bases and J gave up 14 bases; unmatched junction bases: 10. CDR3 DNA: TGTGCCAGCAGCTACTCCGGGACAGGGGGATCTTCCCTCCACTTT. It is translated as CASSYSGTGGSSLHF. Using reference TRBV11-2 and TRBJ1-6 for the parts outside the CDR3, the full variable domain is EAGVAQSPRYKIIEKRQSVAFWCNPISGHATLYWYQQILGQGPKLLIQFQNNGVVDDSQLPKDRFSAERLKGVDSTLKIQPAKLEDSAVYLCASSYSGTGGSSLHFGNGTRLTVT.

This clonotype was detected ten times or more. In DNA, the CDR3 is TGCGCCAGCAGCTTGGGAGAGGCCCAGCCCCAGCATTTT. Protein: CASSLGEAQPQHF. The chain carries TRBV5-1 and TRBJ1-5; D unresolved. CDR1 SGHRS and CDR2 YFSETQ come from the germline V gene. V was clipped by 0 bases and J by 7 bases, with 8 bases between them. The CDR3 is 13 amino acids.

The rearrangement uses TRBV10-3 and TRBJ2-5, with 13 positions matching TRBD2. Germline CDR1 and CDR2: ENHRY and SYGVKD. Germline trimming cut 3 bases from V and 1 base from J; bases unmatched to any gene: 5. The CDR3 loop spans 17 amino acids. Here the CDR3 DNA reads TGTGCCATCAGTGATCACGGACTAGCGGGAGCCCAAGAGACCCAGTACTTC. This codes for CAISDHGLAGAQETQYF.

This clonotype was detected ten times or more. The chain is built from TRBV10-1 and TRBJ1-5, with a possible D match to TRBD1 (6 bases). The CDR3 sequence is 16 residues long. Deletions cut 8 bases from V and 0 bases from J, with 17 bases between. Germline V CDR1 and CDR2: WNHNN, SYGVQD (reference sequence). CDR3 DNA sequence: TGCGCCAGCGGTCGAATACAGGGCGATAGCAATCAGCCCCAGCATTTT. Translation: CASGRIQGDSNQPQHF.

The CDR3 DNA is TGTGCCATCAGTGGCGGGACTAGCGACGAGCAGTACTTC. Its protein product is CAISGGTSDEQYF. The rearrangement uses TRBV10-3 and TRBJ2-7, with TRBD2 identical over 10 bases. Trimming cost V 4 bases and J 5 bases; bases outside gene matches: 2. Germline CDR1 and CDR2: ENHRY and SYGVKD. This CDR3 has 13 residues.

The V and J genes are TRBV9 and TRBJ2-7; TRBD1 matches 10 bases. Germline V gene lookup returns CDR1 SGDLS and CDR2 YYNGEE. The CDR3 is 15 amino acids. Trimming took 4 bases from V and 3 from J; bases not matched to a gene: 7. The CDR3 region is CASSLGQGGRYEQYF. The CDR3 nucleotides are TGTGCCAGCAGCCTCGGACAGGGGGGTCGCTACGAGCAGTACTTC.

This clonotype appeared many times. This chain connects TRBV6-1 to TRBJ1-3; 9 bases agree with TRBD1. Germline CDR1 is MNHNS and CDR2 is SASEGT. V shed 4 bases and J 4 bases; nucleotides not matched to a gene: 8. The CDR3 loop spans 16 amino acids. The CDR3 bases are TGTGCCAGCAGTGGCCGGGACAGGGTAGCAGGAAACACCATATATTTT. This gives the protein CASSGRDRVAGNTIYF.

On this clonotype itself: Just one base apart from a much larger clone, this may be a read error. The CDR3 sequence is CTSSVTGSYTEAFF. DNA for the CDR3: TGTACCAGCAGTGTAACAGGGTCGTACACTGAAGCTTTCTTT. V usage is TRBV2 and J usage is TRBJ1-1; D is perhaps TRBD1 (6 bases). Germline loops: CDR1 SNHLY, CDR2 FYNNEI. The CDR3 consists of 14 residues.

This clonotype appeared a few times. The rearrangement uses TRBV6-6 and TRBJ2-2; maybe TRBD1 (8 bases). Germline V lookup: CDR1 MNHNY, CDR2 SVGAGI (reference sequence). This CDR3 has 17 residues. V gave up 2 bases and J gave up 5 bases, with 18 bases separating them. The CDR3 sequence is CASSYPRTGGGTGELFF. As DNA, the CDR3 is TGTGCCAGCAGTTACCCCCGAACAGGGGGAGGGACCGGGGAGCTGTTTTTT.

At least ten counts were recorded for this clonotype. This chain connects TRBV29-1 to TRBJ1-2; D is uncertain. Trimming took 7 bases from V and 0 from J, leaving 9 bases between them. The CDR3 is 12 residues long. CDR1 is SQVTM and CDR2 is ANQGSEA in the germline V gene. CDR3 sequence (DNA): TGCAGCGCGGAGGGAACTAACTATGGCTACACCTTC. Translation: CSAEGTNYGYTF.

V usage is TRBV5-1 and J usage is TRBJ2-5; 10 bases fit TRBD1. V shed 4 bases, J shed 7 bases, and the junction held 7 bases outside the gene matches. CDR1 and CDR2 from the germline V gene are SGHRS and YFSETQ. The CDR3 covers 14 residues. The CDR3 here is CASSPGQGWGTQYF. CDR3 coding DNA: TGCGCCAGCAGCCCGGGACAGGGGTGGGGGACCCAGTACTTC.

This clonotype was observed at least ten times. V gene TRBV9 combines with J gene TRBJ1-1; D gene uncertain. The CDR3 has 13 amino acids. Germline V lookup: CDR1 SGDLS, CDR2 YYNGEE. Deletions cut 3 bases from V and 7 bases from J, with 13 bases between. As DNA, the CDR3 is TGTGCCAGCAGCGAGACGACGACCGGTGAAGCTTTCTTT. Protein: CASSETTTGEAFF.

By sample share, this clonotype is medium-sized (0.01 to 0.1%). The chain uses TRBV10-3 and TRBJ1-2; no clear D. The length of the CDR3 is 15 residues. The ends were cut back, 0 bases at V and 3 bases at J, with 11 bases in the middle. Germline V gene data show CDR1 as ENHRY and CDR2 as SYGVKD. The CDR3 sequence is CAISESLGLDYGYTF. The DNA of the CDR3 is TGTGCCATCAGTGAGTCGCTGGGATTGGACTATGGCTACACCTTC.

Notes on this clonotype: A much more abundant neighbour one base away suggests this may be a read error. This chain connects TRBV7-9 to TRBJ1-5; D is uncertain. The CDR3 is made up of 15 amino acids. Per the germline V gene, CDR1 is SEHNR and CDR2 is FQNEAQ (reference sequence). V gave up 7 bases and J gave up 1 base, with 14 bases separating them. CDR3 protein: CASNLVGQSNQPQHF. In DNA, the CDR3 is TGTGCCAGCAACTTGGTTGGGCAGAGCAATCAGCCCCAGCATTTT.